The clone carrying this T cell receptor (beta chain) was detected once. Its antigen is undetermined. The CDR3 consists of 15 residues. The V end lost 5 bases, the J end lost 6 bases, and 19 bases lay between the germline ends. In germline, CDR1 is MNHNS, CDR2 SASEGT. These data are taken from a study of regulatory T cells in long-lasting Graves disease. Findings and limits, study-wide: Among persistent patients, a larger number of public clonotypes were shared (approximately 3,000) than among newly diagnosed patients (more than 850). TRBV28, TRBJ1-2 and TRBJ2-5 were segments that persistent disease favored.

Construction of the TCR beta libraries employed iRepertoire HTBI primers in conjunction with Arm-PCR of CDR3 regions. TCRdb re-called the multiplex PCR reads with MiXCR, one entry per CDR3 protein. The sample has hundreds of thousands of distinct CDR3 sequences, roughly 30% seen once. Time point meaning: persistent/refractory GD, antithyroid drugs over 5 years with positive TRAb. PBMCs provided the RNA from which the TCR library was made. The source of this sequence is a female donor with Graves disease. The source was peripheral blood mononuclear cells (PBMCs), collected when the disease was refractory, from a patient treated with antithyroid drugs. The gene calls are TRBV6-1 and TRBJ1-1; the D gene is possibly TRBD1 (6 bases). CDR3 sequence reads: CASSPETGLLPEAFF. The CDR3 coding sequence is TGTGCCAGCAGTCCCGAGACAGGTCTGCTCCCTGAAGCTTTCTTT.